This T cell receptor (beta chain) was observed in a study of OX40 agonist ivuxolimab in advanced cancers. General study points: On average, CD8+ T cells showed a greater number of expanded clones than CD4+. By week 6 at 0.1 to 3.0 mg/kg, blood CD4+ and CD8+ T cells had expanded clonally. Some nonresponders likewise displayed low normalized T-cell clonal expansion. Relatively little clonal expansion, among the lowest observed, appeared in partial responders at 0.1-3.0 mg/kg.

This clone has a single count. The antigen is not known. The CDR3 spans 15 residues. Trimming pared 7 bases from V and 4 bases from J, leaving 18 bases between. The germline V gene has CDR1 MNHEY and CDR2 SVGAGI. Clones were sequenced by immunoSEQ multiplex PCR, and TCRdb holds only the in-frame ones, with some missing. The sample yields 78,000 or so clones, more than 85% seen once. This receptor was identified in an adult with an advanced solid tumor such as melanoma, head and neck, liver or kidney cancer. The chain carries TRBV6-5 and TRBJ2-3, with D possibly TRBD2 on 6 matching bases. This specimen was CD4+ or CD8+ T cells sorted from blood, taken in a trial of the OX40 agonist ivuxolimab. The CDR3 sequence: CASTAYAGSADTQYF. The CDR3 region has the DNA TGTGCCAGCACCGCGTACGCGGGAAGCGCAGATACGCAGTATTTT.